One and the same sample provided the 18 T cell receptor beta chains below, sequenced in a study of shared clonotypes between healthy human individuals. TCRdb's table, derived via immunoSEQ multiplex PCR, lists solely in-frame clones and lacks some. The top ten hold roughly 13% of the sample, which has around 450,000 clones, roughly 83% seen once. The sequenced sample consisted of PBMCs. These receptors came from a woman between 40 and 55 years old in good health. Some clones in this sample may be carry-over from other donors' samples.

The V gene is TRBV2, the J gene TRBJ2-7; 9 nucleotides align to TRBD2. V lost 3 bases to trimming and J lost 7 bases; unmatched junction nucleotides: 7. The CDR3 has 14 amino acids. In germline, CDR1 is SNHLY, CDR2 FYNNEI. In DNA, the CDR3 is TGTGCCAGCAGTGATCGCGGGGGGGGCTCGGAGCAGTACTTC. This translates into CASSDRGGGSEQYF.

The chain's CDR3 is CASSYSGQNEFF. CDR3 sequence (DNA): TGTGCCAGCAGTTACTCGGGCCAAAACGAGTTCTTT. The J gene is TRBJ1-1, the V gene TRBV6-6; no firm D call. In germline, CDR1 is MNHNY, CDR2 SVGAGI (reference sequence). The CDR3 has 12 amino acids. Trimming left V 0 bases short and J 14 bases short, with 13 bases between.

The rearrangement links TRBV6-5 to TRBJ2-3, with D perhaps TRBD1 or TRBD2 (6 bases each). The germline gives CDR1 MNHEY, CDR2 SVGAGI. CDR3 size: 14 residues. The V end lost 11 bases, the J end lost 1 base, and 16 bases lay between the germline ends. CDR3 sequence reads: CAAGGQLGTDTQYF. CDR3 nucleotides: TGTGCCGCCGGGGGCCAACTGGGCACAGATACGCAGTATTTT.

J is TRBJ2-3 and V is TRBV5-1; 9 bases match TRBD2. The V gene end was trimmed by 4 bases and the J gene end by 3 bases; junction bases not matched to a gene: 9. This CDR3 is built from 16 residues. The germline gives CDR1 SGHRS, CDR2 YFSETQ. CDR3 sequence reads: CASSTIAGVGTDTQYF. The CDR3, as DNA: TGCGCCAGCAGCACTATAGCGGGAGTCGGGACAGATACGCAGTATTTT.

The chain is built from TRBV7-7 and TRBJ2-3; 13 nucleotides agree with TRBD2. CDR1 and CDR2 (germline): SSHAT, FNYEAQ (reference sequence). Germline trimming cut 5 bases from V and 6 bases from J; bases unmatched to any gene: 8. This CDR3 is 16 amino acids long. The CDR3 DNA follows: TGTGCCAGCAGCAAGGGACTAGCGGGGTCAGGGGATACGCAGTATTTT. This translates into CASSKGLAGSGDTQYF.

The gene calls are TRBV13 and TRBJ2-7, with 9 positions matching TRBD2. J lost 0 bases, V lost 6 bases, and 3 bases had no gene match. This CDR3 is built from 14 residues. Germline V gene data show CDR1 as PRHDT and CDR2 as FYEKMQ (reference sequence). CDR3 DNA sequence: TGTGCCAGCAGGGTTAGCGGGAGCTCCTACGAGCAGTACTTC. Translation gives CASRVSGSSYEQYF.

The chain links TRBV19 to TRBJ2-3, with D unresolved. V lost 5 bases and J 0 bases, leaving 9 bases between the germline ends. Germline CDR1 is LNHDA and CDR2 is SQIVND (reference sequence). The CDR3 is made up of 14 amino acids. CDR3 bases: TGTGCCAGTAGTGAGCTAGTGAGCACAGATACGCAGTATTTT. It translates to CASSELVSTDTQYF.

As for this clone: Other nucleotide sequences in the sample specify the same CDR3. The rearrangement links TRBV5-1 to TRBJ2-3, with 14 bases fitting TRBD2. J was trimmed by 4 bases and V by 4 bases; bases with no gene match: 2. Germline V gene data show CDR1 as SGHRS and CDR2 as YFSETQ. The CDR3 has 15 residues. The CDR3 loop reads CASSPGLAGADTQYF. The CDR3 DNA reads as TGCGCCAGCAGCCCGGGACTAGCGGGGGCAGATACGCAGTATTTT.

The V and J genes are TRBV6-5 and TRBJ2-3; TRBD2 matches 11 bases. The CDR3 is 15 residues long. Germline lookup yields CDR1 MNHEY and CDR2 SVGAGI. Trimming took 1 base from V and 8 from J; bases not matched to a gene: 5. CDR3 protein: CASSYLAGGEGTQYF. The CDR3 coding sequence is TGTGCCAGCAGTTACTTAGCGGGGGGGGAGGGTACGCAGTATTTT.

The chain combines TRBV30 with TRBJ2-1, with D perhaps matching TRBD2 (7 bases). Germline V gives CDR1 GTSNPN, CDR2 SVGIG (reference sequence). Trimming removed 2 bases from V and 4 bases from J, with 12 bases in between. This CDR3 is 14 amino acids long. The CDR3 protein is CAWSRGRGYNEQFF. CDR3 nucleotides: TGTGCCTGGAGTCGTGGGAGGGGGTACAATGAGCAGTTCTTC.

CDR3 nucleotide sequence: TGCGCCAGCAGCTTGGTCCGGGAGGGCCGCCACGAGCAGTACTTC. Translated, it gives CASSLVREGRHEQYF. This rearrangement joins TRBV5-1 to TRBJ2-7, with 8 bases identical to TRBD2. The CDR3 is made up of 15 amino acids. The V segment lost 0 bases and the J segment 5 bases; nucleotides outside the gene matches: 7. Germline V gene sequence: CDR1 SGHRS, CDR2 YFSETQ.

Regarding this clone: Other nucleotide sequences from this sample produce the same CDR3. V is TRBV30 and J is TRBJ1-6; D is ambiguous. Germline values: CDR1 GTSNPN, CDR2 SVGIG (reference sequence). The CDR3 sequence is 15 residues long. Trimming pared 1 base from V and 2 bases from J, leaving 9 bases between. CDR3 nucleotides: TGTGCCTGGAGTGGTAGGGTCGCCTATAATTCACCCCTCCACTTT. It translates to CAWSGRVAYNSPLHF.

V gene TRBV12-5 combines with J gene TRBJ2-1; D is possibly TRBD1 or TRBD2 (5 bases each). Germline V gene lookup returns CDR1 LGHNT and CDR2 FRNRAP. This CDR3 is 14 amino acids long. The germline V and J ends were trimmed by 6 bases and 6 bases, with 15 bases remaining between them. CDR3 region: CASGPGAGGNEQFF. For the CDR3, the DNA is TGTGCTAGTGGGCCCGGGGCTGGTGGCAATGAGCAGTTCTTC.

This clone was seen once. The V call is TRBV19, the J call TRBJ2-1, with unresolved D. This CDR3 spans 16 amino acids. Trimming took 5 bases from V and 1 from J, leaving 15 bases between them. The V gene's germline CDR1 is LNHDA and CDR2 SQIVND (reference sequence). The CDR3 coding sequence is TGTGCCAGTAGTTGGGCCCACCAAGGGTCCTACAATGAGCAGTTCTTC. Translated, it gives CASSWAHQGSYNEQFF.

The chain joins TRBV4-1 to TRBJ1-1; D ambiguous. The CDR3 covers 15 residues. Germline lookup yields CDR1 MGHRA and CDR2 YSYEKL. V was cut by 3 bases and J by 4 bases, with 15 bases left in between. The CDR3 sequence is CASSQPDLGGTEAFF. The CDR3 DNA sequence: TGCGCCAGCAGCCAGCCCGATCTGGGAGGCACTGAAGCTTTCTTT.

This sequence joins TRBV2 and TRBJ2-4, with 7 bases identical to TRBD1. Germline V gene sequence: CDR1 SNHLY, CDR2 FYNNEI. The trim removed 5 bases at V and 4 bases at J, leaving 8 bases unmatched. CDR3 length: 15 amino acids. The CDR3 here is CASSFTGAQKNIQYF. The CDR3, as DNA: TGTGCCAGCAGTTTTACAGGGGCCCAAAAAAACATTCAGTACTTC.

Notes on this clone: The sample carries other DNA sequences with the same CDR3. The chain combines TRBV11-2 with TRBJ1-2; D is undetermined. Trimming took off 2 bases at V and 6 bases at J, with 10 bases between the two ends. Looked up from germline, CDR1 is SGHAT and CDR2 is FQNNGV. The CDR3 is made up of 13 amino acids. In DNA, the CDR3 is TGTGCCAGCAGCTTAACTGGGAGAGATGGCTACACCTTC. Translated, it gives CASSLTGRDGYTF.

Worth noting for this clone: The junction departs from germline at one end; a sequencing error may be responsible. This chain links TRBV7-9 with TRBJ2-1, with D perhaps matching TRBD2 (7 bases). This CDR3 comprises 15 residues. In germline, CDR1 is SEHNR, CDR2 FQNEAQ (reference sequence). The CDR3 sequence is CASTLGGGTGHPVLF. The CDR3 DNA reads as TGTGCCAGCACCCTAGGGGGGGGCACAGGGCATCCAGTACTCTTC.